This T cell receptor (beta chain) derives from a study of blood T cell repertoires in COVID-19. Overall study: The United States, Italy and Spain supplied acute and convalescent COVID-19 samples.

Seattle cases were enrolled at active infection and followed longitudinally. Original analysis: Nucleated cell counts were estimated from reference gene primer amplification. TCRdb keeps only in-frame clones here, not all; method: immunoSEQ multiplex PCR. V and J calls and clone size come straight from that table; D and trimming were deduced from the DNA. Seen here are approximately 250,000 clones, 70% to 90% observed once, and the top ten hold 13%. CDR3 size: 16 residues. Trimming cost V 3 bases and J 0 bases, with 14 bases left between them. Germline V gene lookup returns CDR1 MDHEN and CDR2 SYDVKM.

This clonotype was obtained from a woman in her 70s with COVID-19, enrolled during active disease. The sequenced sample consisted of peripheral blood. The chain uses TRBV28 and TRBJ1-2, with D possibly TRBD1 on 5 matching bases. Here the CDR3 reads CASSLLGGTANYGYTF. In DNA, the CDR3 is TGTGCCAGCAGTTTGCTGGGGGGGACGGCTAACTATGGCTACACCTTC.